This T cell receptor (beta chain) was identified in a study of blood T cell repertoires in COVID-19. Profiled with immunoSEQ multiplex PCR; TCRdb holds only in-frame clones, not every one. The repertoire holds about 90,000 clones, about 90% seen once, with about 1.8% in the top ten. This clonotype originated in a human donor with active COVID-19. The donor label of this sample is uncertain. The sample consisted of peripheral blood.

CDR3 DNA: TGCAGCGTCCCCGACAGGGGGTGGACCGGGGAGCTGTTTTTT. Encoded protein: CSVPDRGWTGELFF. V is TRBV29-1 and J is TRBJ2-2; 9 positions match TRBD1. CDR3 size: 14 residues. The V segment lost 6 bases and the J segment 5 bases; nucleotides outside the gene matches: 7. Per germline, CDR1 SQVTM and CDR2 ANQGSEA.